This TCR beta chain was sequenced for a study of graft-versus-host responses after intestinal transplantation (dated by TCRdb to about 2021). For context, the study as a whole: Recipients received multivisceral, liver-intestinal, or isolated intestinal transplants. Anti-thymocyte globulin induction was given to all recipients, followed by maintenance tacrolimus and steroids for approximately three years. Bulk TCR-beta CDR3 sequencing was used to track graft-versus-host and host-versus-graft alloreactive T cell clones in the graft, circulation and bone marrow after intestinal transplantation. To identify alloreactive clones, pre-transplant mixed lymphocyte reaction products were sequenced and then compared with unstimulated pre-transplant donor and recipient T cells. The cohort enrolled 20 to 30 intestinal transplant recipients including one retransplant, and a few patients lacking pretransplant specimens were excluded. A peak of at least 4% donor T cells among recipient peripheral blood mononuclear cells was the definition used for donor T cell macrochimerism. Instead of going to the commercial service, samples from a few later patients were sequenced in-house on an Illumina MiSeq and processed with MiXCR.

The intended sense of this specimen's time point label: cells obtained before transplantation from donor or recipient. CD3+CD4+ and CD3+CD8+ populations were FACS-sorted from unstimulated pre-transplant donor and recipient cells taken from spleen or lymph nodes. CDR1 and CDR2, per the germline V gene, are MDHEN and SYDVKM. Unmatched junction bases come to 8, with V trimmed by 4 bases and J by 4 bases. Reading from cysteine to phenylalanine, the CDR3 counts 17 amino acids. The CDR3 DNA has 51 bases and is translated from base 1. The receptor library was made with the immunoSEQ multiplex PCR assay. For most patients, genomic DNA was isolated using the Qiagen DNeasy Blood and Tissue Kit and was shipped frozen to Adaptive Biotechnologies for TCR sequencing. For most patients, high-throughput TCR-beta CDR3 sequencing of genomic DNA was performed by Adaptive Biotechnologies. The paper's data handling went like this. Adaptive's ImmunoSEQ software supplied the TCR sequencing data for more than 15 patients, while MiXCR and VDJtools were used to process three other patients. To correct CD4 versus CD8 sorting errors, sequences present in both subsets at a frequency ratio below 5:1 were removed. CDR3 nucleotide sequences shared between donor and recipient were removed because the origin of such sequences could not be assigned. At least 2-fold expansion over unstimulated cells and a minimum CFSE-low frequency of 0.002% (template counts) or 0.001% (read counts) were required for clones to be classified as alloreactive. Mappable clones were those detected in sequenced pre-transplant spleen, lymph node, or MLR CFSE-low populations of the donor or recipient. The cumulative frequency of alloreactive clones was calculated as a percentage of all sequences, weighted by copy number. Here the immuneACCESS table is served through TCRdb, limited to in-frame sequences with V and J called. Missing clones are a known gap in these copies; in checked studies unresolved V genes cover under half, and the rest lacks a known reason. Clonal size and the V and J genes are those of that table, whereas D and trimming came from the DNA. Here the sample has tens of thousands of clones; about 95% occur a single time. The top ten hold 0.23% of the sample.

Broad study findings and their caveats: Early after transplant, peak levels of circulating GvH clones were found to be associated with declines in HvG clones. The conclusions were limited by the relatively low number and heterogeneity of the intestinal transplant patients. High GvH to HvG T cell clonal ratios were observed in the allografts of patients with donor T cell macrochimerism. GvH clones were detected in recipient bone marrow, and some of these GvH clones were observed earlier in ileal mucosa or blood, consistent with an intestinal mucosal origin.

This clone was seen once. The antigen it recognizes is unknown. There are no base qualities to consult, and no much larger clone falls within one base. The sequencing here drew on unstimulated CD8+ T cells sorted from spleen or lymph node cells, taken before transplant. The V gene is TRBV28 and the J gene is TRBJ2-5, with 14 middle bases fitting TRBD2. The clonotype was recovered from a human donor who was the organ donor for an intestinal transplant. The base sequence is TGTGCCAGCAGTTCCCCGAGACTAGCGGGGGGGCTAGAGACCCAGTACTTC. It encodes CASSSPRLAGGLETQYF.